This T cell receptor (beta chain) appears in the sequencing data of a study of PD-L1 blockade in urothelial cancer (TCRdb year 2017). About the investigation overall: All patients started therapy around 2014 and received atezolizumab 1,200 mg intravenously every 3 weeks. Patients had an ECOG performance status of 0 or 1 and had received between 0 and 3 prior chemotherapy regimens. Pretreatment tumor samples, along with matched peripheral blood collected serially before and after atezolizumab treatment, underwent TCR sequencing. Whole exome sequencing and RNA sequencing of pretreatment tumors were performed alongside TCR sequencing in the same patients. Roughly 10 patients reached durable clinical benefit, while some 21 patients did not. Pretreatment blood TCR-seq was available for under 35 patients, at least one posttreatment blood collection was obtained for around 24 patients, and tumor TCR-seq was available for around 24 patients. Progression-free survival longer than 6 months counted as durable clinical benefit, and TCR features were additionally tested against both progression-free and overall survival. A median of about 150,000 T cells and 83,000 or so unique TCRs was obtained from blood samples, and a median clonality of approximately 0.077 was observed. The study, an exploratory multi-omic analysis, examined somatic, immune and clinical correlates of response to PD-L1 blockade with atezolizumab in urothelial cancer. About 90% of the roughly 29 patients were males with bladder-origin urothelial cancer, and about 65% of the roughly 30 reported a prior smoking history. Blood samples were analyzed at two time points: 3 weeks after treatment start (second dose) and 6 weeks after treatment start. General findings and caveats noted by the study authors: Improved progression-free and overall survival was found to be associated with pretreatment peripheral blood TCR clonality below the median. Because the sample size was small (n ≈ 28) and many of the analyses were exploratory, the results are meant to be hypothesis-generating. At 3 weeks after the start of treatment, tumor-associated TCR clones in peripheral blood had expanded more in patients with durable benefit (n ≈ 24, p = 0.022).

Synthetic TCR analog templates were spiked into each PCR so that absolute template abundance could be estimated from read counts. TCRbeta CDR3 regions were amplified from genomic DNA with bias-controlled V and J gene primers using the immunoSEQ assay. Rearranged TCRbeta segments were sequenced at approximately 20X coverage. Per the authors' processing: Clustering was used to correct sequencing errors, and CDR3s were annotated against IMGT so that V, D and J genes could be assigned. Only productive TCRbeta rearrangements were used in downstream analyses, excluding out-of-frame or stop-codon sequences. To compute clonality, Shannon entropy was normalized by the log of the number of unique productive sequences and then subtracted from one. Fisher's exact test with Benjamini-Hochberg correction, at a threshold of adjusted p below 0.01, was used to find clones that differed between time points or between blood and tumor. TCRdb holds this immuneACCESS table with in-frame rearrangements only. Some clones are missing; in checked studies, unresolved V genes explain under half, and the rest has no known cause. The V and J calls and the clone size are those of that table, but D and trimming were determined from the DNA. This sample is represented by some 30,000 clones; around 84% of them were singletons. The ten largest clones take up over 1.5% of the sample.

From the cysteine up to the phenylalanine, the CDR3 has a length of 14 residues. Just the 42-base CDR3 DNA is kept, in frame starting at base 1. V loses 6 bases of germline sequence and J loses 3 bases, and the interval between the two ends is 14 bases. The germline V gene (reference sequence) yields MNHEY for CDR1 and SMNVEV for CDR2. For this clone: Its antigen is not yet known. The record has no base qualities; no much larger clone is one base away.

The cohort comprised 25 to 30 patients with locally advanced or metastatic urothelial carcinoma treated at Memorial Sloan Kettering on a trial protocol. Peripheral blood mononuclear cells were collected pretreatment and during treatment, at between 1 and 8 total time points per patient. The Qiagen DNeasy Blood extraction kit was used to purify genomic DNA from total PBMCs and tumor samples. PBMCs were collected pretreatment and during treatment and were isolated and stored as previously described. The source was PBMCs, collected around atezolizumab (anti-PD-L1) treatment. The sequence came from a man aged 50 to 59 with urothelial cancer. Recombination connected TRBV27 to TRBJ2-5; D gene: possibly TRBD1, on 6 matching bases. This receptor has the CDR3 CASSPRTAEETQYF. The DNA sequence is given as TGTGCCAGCAGCCCCCGGACAGCGGAAGAGACCCAGTACTTC.